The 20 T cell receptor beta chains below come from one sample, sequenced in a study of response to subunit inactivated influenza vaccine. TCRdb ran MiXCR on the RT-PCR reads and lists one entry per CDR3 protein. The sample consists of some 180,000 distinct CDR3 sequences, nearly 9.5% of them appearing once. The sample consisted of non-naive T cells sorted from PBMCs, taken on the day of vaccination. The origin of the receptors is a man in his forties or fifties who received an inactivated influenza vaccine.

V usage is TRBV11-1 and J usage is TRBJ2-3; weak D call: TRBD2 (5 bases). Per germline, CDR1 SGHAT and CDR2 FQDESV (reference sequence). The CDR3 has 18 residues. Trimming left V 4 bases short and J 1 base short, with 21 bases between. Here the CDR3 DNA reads TGTGCCAGCAGCTCTCCCTCGGGATTCTCCACCGGCACAGATACGCAGTATTTT. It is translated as CASSSPSGFSTGTDTQYF.

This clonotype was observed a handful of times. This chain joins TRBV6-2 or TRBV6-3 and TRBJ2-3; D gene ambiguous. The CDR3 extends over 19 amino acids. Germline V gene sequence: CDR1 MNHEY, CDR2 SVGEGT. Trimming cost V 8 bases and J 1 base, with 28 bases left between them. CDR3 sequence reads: CASGENTWRIFLGTDTQYF. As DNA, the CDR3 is TGTGCCAGCGGGGAAAACACTTGGCGTATCTTCCTGGGCACAGATACGCAGTATTTT.

The CDR3 DNA follows: TGTGCCAGCAGCTCCAAAAATCGCGAGCAGTACTTC. Protein product: CASSSKNREQYF. The rearrangement joins TRBV3-1 to TRBJ2-7; D ambiguous. The ends were cut back, 5 bases at V and 6 bases at J, with 11 bases in the middle. CDR3 length: 12 amino acids. CDR1 is LGHDT, CDR2 YNNKEL, per germline (reference sequence).

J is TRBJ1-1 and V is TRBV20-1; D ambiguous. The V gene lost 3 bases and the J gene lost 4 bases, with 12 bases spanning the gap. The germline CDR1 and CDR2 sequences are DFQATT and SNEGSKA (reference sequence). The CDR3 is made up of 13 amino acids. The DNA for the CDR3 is TGCAGTGCTAGCCGAGTTGGTTTCACTGAAGCTTTCTTT. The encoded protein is CSASRVGFTEAFF.

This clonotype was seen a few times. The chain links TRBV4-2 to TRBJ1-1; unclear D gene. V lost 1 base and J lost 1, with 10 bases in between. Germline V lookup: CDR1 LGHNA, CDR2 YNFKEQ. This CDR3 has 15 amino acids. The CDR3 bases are TGTGCCAGCAGCCAAGCCGCCCTACAGAACACTGAAGCTTTCTTT. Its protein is CASSQAALQNTEAFF.

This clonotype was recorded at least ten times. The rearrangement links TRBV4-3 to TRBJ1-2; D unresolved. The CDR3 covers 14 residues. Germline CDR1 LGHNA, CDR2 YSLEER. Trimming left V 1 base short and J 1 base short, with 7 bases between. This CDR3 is CASSQARVNYGYTF. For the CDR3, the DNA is TGCGCCAGCAGCCAAGCACGGGTTAACTATGGCTACACCTTC.

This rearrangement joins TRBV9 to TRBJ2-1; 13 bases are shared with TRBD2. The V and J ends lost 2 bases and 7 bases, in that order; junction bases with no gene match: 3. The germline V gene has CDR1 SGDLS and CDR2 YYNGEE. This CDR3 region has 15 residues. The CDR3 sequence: CASSVRTSGRNEQFF. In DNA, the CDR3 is TGTGCCAGCAGCGTGAGGACTAGCGGGAGAAATGAGCAGTTCTTC.

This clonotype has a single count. The CDR3, as DNA: TGTGCCAGCAGTTTAGTCGCGGGACCCACAGATACGCAGTATTTT. Translated, it gives CASSLVAGPTDTQYF. The chain couples TRBV28 to TRBJ2-3; D possibly corresponds to TRBD2 (6 bases). Looked up from germline, CDR1 is MDHEN and CDR2 is SYDVKM. V was trimmed by 2 bases and J by 2 bases, leaving 11 bases between them. CDR3 length equals 15 residues.

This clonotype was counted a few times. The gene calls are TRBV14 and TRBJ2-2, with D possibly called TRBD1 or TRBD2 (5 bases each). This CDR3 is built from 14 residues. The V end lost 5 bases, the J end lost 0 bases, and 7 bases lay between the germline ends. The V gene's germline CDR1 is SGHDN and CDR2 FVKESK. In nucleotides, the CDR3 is TGTGCCAGCAGCTGGGGACCGAACACCGGGGAGCTGTTTTTT. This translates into CASSWGPNTGELFF.

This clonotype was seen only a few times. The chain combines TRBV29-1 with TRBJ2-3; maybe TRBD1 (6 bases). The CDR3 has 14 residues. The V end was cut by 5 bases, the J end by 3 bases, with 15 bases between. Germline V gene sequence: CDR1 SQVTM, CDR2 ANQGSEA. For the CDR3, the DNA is TGCAGCGTTACTACAGGGTTTTCAACAGATACGCAGTATTTT. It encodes CSVTTGFSTDTQYF.

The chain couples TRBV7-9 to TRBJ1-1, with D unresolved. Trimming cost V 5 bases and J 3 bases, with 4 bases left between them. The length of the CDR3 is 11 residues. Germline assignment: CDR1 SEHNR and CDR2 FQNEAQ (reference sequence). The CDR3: CASSDHTEAFF. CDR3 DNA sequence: TGTGCCAGCAGCGACCACACTGAAGCTTTCTTT.

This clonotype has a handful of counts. The CDR3 spells CASAPPVGGLTQHF. The CDR3 bases are TGTGCCAGCGCACCCCCCGTCGGCGGATTGACCCAGCATTTT. The V call is TRBV28, the J call TRBJ1-5; no reliable D call. CDR1 MDHEN and CDR2 SYDVKM come from the germline V gene. The CDR3 loop spans 14 amino acids. V shed 8 bases and J shed 11 bases, with 22 bases lying between them.

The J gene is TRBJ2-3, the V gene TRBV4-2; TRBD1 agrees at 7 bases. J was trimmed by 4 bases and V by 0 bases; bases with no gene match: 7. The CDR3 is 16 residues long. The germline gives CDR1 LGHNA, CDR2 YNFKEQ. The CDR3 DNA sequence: TGTGCCAGCAGCCAAGAAGTTTGGCAGGGGGCAGATACGCAGTATTTT. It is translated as CASSQEVWQGADTQYF.

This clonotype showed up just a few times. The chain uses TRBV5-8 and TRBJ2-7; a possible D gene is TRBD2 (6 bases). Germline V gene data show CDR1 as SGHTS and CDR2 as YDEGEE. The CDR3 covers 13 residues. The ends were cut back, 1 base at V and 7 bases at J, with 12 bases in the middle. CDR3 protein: CASSLTRSGEQYF. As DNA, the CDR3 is TGTGCCAGCAGCTTGACCCGAAGCGGGGAGCAGTACTTC.

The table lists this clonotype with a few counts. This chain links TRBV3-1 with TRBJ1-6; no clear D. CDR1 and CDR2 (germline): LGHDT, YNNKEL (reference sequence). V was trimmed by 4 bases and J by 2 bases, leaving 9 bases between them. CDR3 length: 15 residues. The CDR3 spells CASSPTETYNSPLHF. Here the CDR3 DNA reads TGTGCCAGCAGCCCTACGGAGACCTATAATTCACCCCTCCACTTT.

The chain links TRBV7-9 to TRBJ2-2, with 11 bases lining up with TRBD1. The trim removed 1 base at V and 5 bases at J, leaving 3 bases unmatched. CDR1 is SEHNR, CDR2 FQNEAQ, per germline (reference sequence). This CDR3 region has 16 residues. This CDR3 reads CASSLGTGGSTGELFF. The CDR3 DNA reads TGTGCCAGCAGCTTAGGGACAGGGGGCAGTACCGGGGAGCTGTTTTTT.

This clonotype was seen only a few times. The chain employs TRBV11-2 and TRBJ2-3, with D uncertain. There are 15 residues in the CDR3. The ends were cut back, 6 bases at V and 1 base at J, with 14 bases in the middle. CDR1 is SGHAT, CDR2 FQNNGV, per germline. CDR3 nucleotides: TGTGCCAGCAGGTTATGGCAGATGGGCACAGATACGCAGTATTTT. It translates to CASRLWQMGTDTQYF.

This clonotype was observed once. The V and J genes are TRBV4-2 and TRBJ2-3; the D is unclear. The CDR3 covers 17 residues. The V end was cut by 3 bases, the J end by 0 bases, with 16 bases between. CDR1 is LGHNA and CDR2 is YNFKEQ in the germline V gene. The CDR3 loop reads CASSHTWATQSTDTQYF. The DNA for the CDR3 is TGTGCCAGCAGCCACACCTGGGCTACTCAAAGCACAGATACGCAGTATTTT.

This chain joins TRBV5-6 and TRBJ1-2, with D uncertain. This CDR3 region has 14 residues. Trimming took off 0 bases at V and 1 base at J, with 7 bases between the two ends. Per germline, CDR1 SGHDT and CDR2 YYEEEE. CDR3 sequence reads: CASSLAGFNYGYTF. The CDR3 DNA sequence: TGTGCCAGCAGCTTGGCCGGGTTTAACTATGGCTACACCTTC. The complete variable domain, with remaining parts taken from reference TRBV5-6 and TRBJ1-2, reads DAGVTQSPTHLIKTRGQQVTLRCSPKSGHDTVSWYQQALGQGPQFIFQYYEEEERQRGNFPDRFSGHQFPNYSSELNVNALLLGDSALYLCASSLAGFNYGYTFGSGTRLTVV.

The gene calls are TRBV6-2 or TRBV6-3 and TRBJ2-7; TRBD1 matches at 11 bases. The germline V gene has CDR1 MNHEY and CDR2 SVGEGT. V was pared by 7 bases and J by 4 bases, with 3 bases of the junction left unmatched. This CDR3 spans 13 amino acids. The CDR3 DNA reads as TGTGCCAGCAAAGGGACAGGGGGGTACGAGCAGTACTTC. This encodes CASKGTGGYEQYF.